Below, 17 T cell receptor beta chains from the same sample are listed, as sequenced in a study of blood T cell repertoires in COVID-19. Clones were read by immunoSEQ multiplex PCR, and TCRdb kept only the in-frame ones, dropping some. The table records about 190,000 clones, 70% to 90% of them present only once. Material: peripheral blood. These receptors all come from a man aged 25-45 years with acute or convalescent COVID-19.

The rearrangement links TRBV2 to TRBJ1-5; 10 nucleotides align to TRBD1. The CDR3 runs to 16 residues. The J segment lost 3 bases and the V segment lost 6 bases, leaving 8 bases of the junction unmatched. The germline CDR1 and CDR2 sequences are SNHLY and FYNNEI. The CDR3 is CASRGTGVSDNQPQHF. The CDR3 region has the DNA TGTGCCAGCAGGGGGACAGGGGTTTCGGACAATCAGCCCCAGCATTTT.

This clone has a handful of counts. The chain combines TRBV6-2 or TRBV6-3 with TRBJ1-5; maybe TRBD1 (5 bases). V was trimmed by 5 bases and J by 0 bases, leaving 11 bases between them. In germline, CDR1 is MNHEY, CDR2 SVGEGT. This CDR3 is built from 15 residues. The CDR3: CASSHDSYSNQPQHF. CDR3 DNA sequence: TGTGCCAGCAGTCACGACAGCTATAGCAATCAGCCCCAGCATTTT.

This clone was counted only a few times. The rearrangement links TRBV12-3 or TRBV12-4 to TRBJ1-2, with unresolved D. Trimming removed 1 base at V and 8 bases at J, with 11 bases between. This CDR3 comprises 13 residues. The CDR3 reads CASSLERSVGYTF. The CDR3 nucleotides are TGTGCCAGCAGTTTAGAACGGAGCGTGGGCTACACCTTC.

The gene calls are TRBV7-8 and TRBJ2-2, with TRBD1 as a possible D gene (6 bases). This CDR3 comprises 15 residues. Trimming took 4 bases from V and 2 from J, leaving 11 bases between them. CDR1 is SGHVS, CDR2 FQNEAQ, per germline. CDR3 amino acids: CASSSPGHNTGELFF. The CDR3 DNA reads TGTGCCAGCAGCTCACCGGGACACAACACCGGGGAGCTGTTTTTT.

The chain joins TRBV6-5 to TRBJ2-2; 10 bases agree with TRBD2. V shed 10 bases, J shed 4 bases, and the junction held 9 bases outside the gene matches. Germline V gives CDR1 MNHEY, CDR2 SVGAGI. This CDR3 has 15 amino acids. The CDR3 is CATRTGLAATGELFF. The CDR3 DNA is TGTGCCACGCGAACCGGACTAGCGGCCACCGGGGAGCTGTTTTTT.

The chain employs TRBV9 and TRBJ1-6; possibly TRBD1 for D (5 bases). This CDR3 has 13 residues. Per germline, CDR1 SGDLS and CDR2 YYNGEE. The V and J ends lost 2 bases and 7 bases respectively, with 7 bases between them. CDR3 loop: CASSVGGNSPLHF. DNA for the CDR3: TGTGCCAGCAGCGTGGGGGGAAATTCACCCCTCCACTTT.

The V and J genes are TRBV6-5 and TRBJ1-5; D ambiguous. Trimming shortened V by 7 bases and J by 0 bases, and 13 bases separated the two germline ends. Germline CDR1 and CDR2: MNHEY and SVGAGI. The CDR3 sequence is 15 residues long. CDR3 loop: CASNLYPNSNQPQHF. The CDR3 nucleotides are TGTGCCAGCAACTTATACCCGAATAGCAATCAGCCCCAGCATTTT.

This clone has just a few counts. The chain combines TRBV19 with TRBJ1-1, with 7 positions matching TRBD1. Germline values: CDR1 LNHDA, CDR2 SQIVND (reference sequence). V lost 3 bases and J lost 2; bases outside the gene matches: 6. CDR3 size: 15 residues. CDR3 in DNA: TGTGCCAGTAGTATTCCAGGGGGTGTCAACACTGAAGCTTTCTTT. Its protein is CASSIPGGVNTEAFF.

The chain has TRBV7-8 and TRBJ2-7; D may be TRBD1 (5 bases). The germline CDR1 and CDR2 sequences are SGHVS and FQNEAQ. V lost 6 bases, J lost 5 bases, and 17 bases lay in between. The CDR3 is made up of 14 amino acids. The CDR3 sequence is CASSPGQGSHEQYF. CDR3 DNA: TGTGCCAGCAGTCCAGGGCAGGGATCCCACGAGCAGTACTTC.

The genes are TRBV5-4 and TRBJ1-6; TRBD1 is a possible D gene (6 bases). Germline V lookup: CDR1 SGHNT, CDR2 YYREEE (reference sequence). Trimming stripped 4 bases from V and 5 bases from J, with 13 bases between. The CDR3 loop spans 15 amino acids. The CDR3 nucleotides read TGTGCCAGCAGCCTGGGGACACAAAATAATTCACCCCTCCACTTT. It codes for CASSLGTQNNSPLHF.

The CDR3 region is CASTIQGARNSPLHF. The CDR3 nucleotides are TGTGCCAGCACCATACAGGGGGCGAGGAATTCACCCCTCCACTTT. V gene TRBV6-5 combines with J gene TRBJ1-6, with 9 bases identical to TRBD1. Looked up from germline, CDR1 is MNHEY and CDR2 is SVGAGI. This CDR3 is built from 15 residues. The ends lost 7 bases at V and 7 bases at J; junction bases unmatched: 8.

The rearrangement links TRBV7-8 to TRBJ1-6, with TRBD1 as a possible D gene (5 bases). This CDR3 has 16 amino acids. Trimming shortened V by 3 bases and J by 1 base, and 10 bases separated the two germline ends. Germline-derived CDR1 and CDR2 are SGHVS and FQNEAQ. As DNA, the CDR3 is TGTGCCAGCAGCTTCTATGGGGGGTCCTATAATTCACCCCTCCACTTT. It translates to CASSFYGGSYNSPLHF.

This clone was found once. V is TRBV24-1 and J is TRBJ2-7; TRBD2 might be the D (6 bases). Per the germline V gene, CDR1 is KGHDR and CDR2 is SFDVKD. The CDR3 consists of 12 residues. The V end lost 8 bases, the J end lost 5 bases, and 12 bases lay between the germline ends. CDR3 residues: CATMEGEDEQYF. CDR3 sequence (DNA): TGTGCCACCATGGAAGGGGAGGACGAGCAGTACTTC.

The rearrangement links TRBV5-8 to TRBJ1-5; 9 bases agree with TRBD1. CDR3 length equals 16 residues. The junction had 8 bases not matched to a gene; V was cut back by 3 bases and J by 4 bases. Germline CDR1 and CDR2: SGHTS and YDEGEE. In DNA, the CDR3 is TGTGCCAGCAGCTCGAGTACAGGGGGCCGAAATCAGCCCCAGCATTTT. This encodes CASSSSTGGRNQPQHF.

The chain employs TRBV9 and TRBJ1-5; 9 bases align to TRBD1. The V and J ends lost 4 bases and 7 bases, in that order; junction bases with no gene match: 9. Per germline, CDR1 SGDLS and CDR2 YYNGEE. The CDR3 sequence is 15 residues long. The CDR3 nucleotides read TGTGCCAGCAGCCTACAGGGGGCGCCGAGGCAGCCCCAGCATTTT. It is translated as CASSLQGAPRQPQHF.

The genes are TRBV11-2 and TRBJ1-4; 7 bases map to TRBD1. CDR1 SGHAT and CDR2 FQNNGV come from the germline V gene. The CDR3 consists of 15 residues. J was trimmed by 7 bases and V by 5 bases; bases with no gene match: 10. CDR3 amino acids: CASSPRQGRGEKLFF. The DNA for the CDR3 is TGTGCCAGCAGCCCACGACAGGGTCGGGGTGAAAAACTGTTTTTT.

The chain links TRBV5-1 to TRBJ2-3, with 7 bases fitting TRBD1. Germline V gene sequence: CDR1 SGHRS, CDR2 YFSETQ. V lost 4 bases to trimming and J lost 2 bases; unmatched junction nucleotides: 4. CDR3 length equals 14 residues. In DNA, the CDR3 is TGCGCCAGCAGCCAAGGACAGGCCACAGATACGCAGTATTTT. Protein: CASSQGQATDTQYF.